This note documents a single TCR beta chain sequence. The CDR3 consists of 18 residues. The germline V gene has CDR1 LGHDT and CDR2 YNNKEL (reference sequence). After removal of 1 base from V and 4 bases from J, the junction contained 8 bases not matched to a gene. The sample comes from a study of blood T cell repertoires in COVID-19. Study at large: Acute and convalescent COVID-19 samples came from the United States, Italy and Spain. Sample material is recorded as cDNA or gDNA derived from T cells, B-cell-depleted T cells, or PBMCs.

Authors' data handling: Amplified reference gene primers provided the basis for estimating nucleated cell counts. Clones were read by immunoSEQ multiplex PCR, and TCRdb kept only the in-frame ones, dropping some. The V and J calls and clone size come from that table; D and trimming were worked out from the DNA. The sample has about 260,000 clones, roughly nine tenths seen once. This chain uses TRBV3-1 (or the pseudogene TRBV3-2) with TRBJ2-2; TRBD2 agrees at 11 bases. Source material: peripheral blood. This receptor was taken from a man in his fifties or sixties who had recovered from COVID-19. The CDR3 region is CASSQVIAGGLGTGELFF. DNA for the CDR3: TGTGCCAGCAGCCAAGTAATAGCGGGGGGGCTTGGCACCGGGGAGCTGTTTTTT.